This T cell receptor beta chain was obtained from a study of shared T cell receptors in the human thymus (dated by TCRdb to the early 2020s). For the wider study: The study examined how the human thymus generates shared, self-reactive T-cell receptor alpha chains.

Details on this clone: What antigen it recognizes has not been identified. No per-base quality is available; no much larger clone lies one base away.

Library prep was done by the immunoSEQ multiplex PCR assay. In its TCRdb copy, this immuneACCESS table keeps in-frame sequences only and misses some clones. Where compared with another copy, unresolved V genes explain less than half of these, and the others have no known cause. For this sample the table gives roughly 500,000 clones, of which about four fifths were detected only once. The leading ten clones occupy 0.01% to 0.015% of the sample. The CDR3, from cysteine to phenylalanine, totals 15 residues. Only the CDR3 DNA stays, 45 bases, in frame from base 1. This sample was also put to use in a study of human thymus T cells. The other study reports the following: The donors were immunologically healthy infants in Finland who had open corrective cardiac surgery for congenital heart defects. Thymus tissue was collected as surgical resects that were removed during corrective cardiac surgery. V and J gene segment usage appeared biased in both thymic and peripheral blood repertoires. According to the related research, thymic TCR repertoires were highly overlapping among unrelated individuals. The study described the TCR alpha and beta repertoires in under ten infant thymus samples and a few matching peripheral blood samples. The infant donors were roughly 7 to 244 days old, and the cohort included roughly six males and a couple of females. Thymocytes were released mechanically from tissue and stored at -70 °C as pellets of about 9-32 million cells. A QIAsymphony instrument was used to extract genomic DNA from frozen cell pellets. TCRB and TCRAD loci were amplified from a standardized quantity of quality-controlled genomic DNA using the immunoSEQ multiplex PCR assay. The V(D)J region was spanned by amplicons of a length sufficient to cover the CDR3 and to identify V and J genes. The amplicons were sequenced on an Illumina platform via the commercial immunoSEQ service. Primer bias and sequencing errors were corrected as previously described, and TCRAD and TCRB were defined on the basis of the IMGT database. immunoSEQ Analyzer 3.0 and VDJTools were used for repertoire analysis, which covered basic statistics, V/J segment usage, diversity estimates, rarefaction and pairwise overlap. Diversity was estimated using the Chao1, ChaoE, Efron-Thisted, Shannon and inverse Simpson indices, and was also estimated on datasets down-sampled to the size of the smallest sample. Repertoire overlap was determined by strict matching of CDR3 nucleotide sequence, V gene and J gene, and Jaccard-based multidimensional scaling clustering was applied. Thymus samples yielded on average approximately 840,000 unique TCRB clonotypes, compared with around 79,000 from blood samples.

Recombination joined TRBV12-1 with TRBJ2-2; the D segment call TRBD2 is taken from the table without a DNA check. TRBV12-1 represents a pseudogene. Material for sequencing was thymocytes. This clonotype originated in a boy younger than two with a congenital heart defect. Donor details come from another sample of the same person, matched by shared clones. The CDR3: CASSRGGAGTGELFF. The nucleotides read TGTGCCAGCAGTCGAGGAGGGGCAGGAACCGGGGAGCTGTTTTTT.